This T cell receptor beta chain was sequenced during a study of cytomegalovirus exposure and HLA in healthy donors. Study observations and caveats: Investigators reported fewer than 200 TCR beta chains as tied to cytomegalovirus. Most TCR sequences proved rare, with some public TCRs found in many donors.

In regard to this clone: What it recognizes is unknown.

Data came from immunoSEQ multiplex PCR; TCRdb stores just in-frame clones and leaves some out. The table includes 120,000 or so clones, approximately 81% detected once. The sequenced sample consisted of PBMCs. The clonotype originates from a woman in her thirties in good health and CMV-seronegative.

The CDR3 protein is CASSAGLARTDTQYF. In DNA, the CDR3 is TGTGCCAGCAGCGCGGGACTAGCGCGTACAGATACGCAGTATTTT. The rearrangement links TRBV6-4 to TRBJ2-3, with 10 nucleotides matching TRBD2. In germline, CDR1 is MRHNA, CDR2 SNTAGT. There are 15 residues in the CDR3. V shed 6 bases, J shed 3 bases, and the junction held 6 bases outside the gene matches.